One sample yielded the 10 T cell receptor beta chains listed below, sequenced in a study of T cells in Graves' hyperthyroidism and ophthalmopathy. TCR beta CDR3 regions were amplified from RNA. Initially, a first-round RT-PCR of the TCR CDR3 employed the HTBI primer set. TCRdb independently ran MiXCR on the multiplex PCR reads; one entry per CDR3 protein. Of about 480,000 distinct CDR3 sequences in the sample, around an eighth were seen once. The sequenced material came from blood. The origin of the receptors is a woman aged 18-35 years with Graves' hyperthyroidism.

This clonotype was recorded many times. The chain is built from TRBV5-1 and TRBJ1-1; D is possibly TRBD1 (5 bases). Trimming took 2 bases from V and 2 from J, leaving 10 bases between them. Germline assignment: CDR1 SGHRS and CDR2 YFSETQ. The CDR3 has 14 residues. The CDR3 region has the DNA TGCGCCAGCAGCTTTAACCAGGGTAACACTGAAGCTTTCTTT. Residues: CASSFNQGNTEAFF.

This clonotype was found a few times. The genes are TRBV6-1 and TRBJ1-1; the match to TRBD1 covers 11 bases. Germline CDR1 and CDR2: MNHNS and SASEGT. Germline trimming cut 7 bases from V and 4 bases from J; bases unmatched to any gene: 5. CDR3 length: 14 residues. The DNA for the CDR3 is TGTGCCAGCACCGGACAGGGGGCGGGCACTGAAGCTTTCTTT. Amino acids: CASTGQGAGTEAFF.

This clonotype was picked up many times. V is TRBV20-1 and J is TRBJ1-2; D call uncertain. Trimming took off 5 bases at V and 4 bases at J, with 17 bases between the two ends. This CDR3 has 14 amino acids. The V gene's germline CDR1 is DFQATT and CDR2 SNEGSKA (reference sequence). The CDR3 coding sequence is TGCAGTGCTGGAAAGACTGGCCTTGGCTATGGCTACACCTTC. This codes for CSAGKTGLGYGYTF.

This clonotype showed up many times. The chain is built from TRBV12-3 or TRBV12-4 and TRBJ1-2; D perhaps matches TRBD1 (5 bases). V lost 8 bases to trimming and J lost 5 bases, with 12 bases between them. This CDR3 contains 12 residues. As DNA, the CDR3 is TGTGCCAGCGGGGGGGAATGGTATGGCTACACCTTC. Residues: CASGGEWYGYTF.

This clonotype was detected ten times or more. The rearrangement links TRBV6-1 to TRBJ2-1, with TRBD2 matching 7 bases. J gave up 7 bases and V 2 bases, and 8 bases lay outside the gene matches. Germline CDR1 MNHNS, CDR2 SASEGT. The CDR3 sequence is 15 residues long. CDR3 in amino acids: CASSELADSGNEQFF. The CDR3 DNA sequence: TGTGCCAGCAGTGAACTAGCGGACTCGGGTAATGAGCAGTTCTTC.

J is TRBJ2-3 and V is TRBV19, with a weak D call TRBD2 (6 bases). V was shortened by 3 bases and J by 6 bases, with 10 bases between the two germline ends. The germline CDR1 and CDR2 sequences are LNHDA and SQIVND (reference sequence). The CDR3 contains 13 residues. The DNA for the CDR3 is TGTGCCAGTAGTATTGGGGGGATGGATACGCAGTATTTT. Protein: CASSIGGMDTQYF.

This clonotype has ten or more counts. The V call is TRBV2, the J call TRBJ2-7; the D gene is possibly TRBD1 (6 bases). Germline V gives CDR1 SNHLY, CDR2 FYNNEI. The CDR3 sequence is 13 residues long. The ends were cut back, 6 bases at V and 0 bases at J, with 9 bases in the middle. The CDR3 protein is CASSRDTSYEQYV. CDR3 nucleotides: TGTGCCAGCAGCCGGGACACCTCCTACGAGCAGTACGTC.

Ten or more counts support this clonotype. CDR3 DNA sequence: TGTGCCAGCAGCTCAGCCGGGACAGGGTCCTACGAGCAGTACTTC. Its translation: CASSSAGTGSYEQYF. This sequence joins TRBV7-2 and TRBJ2-7, with TRBD1 matching over 9 bases. Germline loops: CDR1 SGHTA, CDR2 FQGNSA. The ends lost 4 bases at V and 1 base at J; junction bases unmatched: 5. CDR3 length: 15 amino acids. The full variable domain, with the rest looked up from reference TRBV7-2 and TRBJ2-7, is GAGVSQSPSNKVTEKGKDVELRCDPISGHTALYWYRQSLGQGLEFLIYFQGNSAPDKSGLPSDRFSAERTGGSVSTLTIQRTQQEDSAVYLCASSSAGTGSYEQYFGPGTRLTVT.

This clonotype was counted at least ten times. This rearrangement joins TRBV7-8 to TRBJ1-1; a weak D match, TRBD1 (5 bases). V was cut by 5 bases and J by 6 bases, with 16 bases left in between. The CDR3 covers 14 residues. In germline, CDR1 is SGHVS, CDR2 FQNEAQ. CDR3 residues: CASSVTAAHPEAFF. CDR3 in DNA: TGTGCCAGCAGCGTGACAGCGGCCCACCCTGAAGCTTTCTTT.

V gene TRBV7-3 combines with J gene TRBJ2-7, with 8 bases identical to TRBD2. Per germline, CDR1 SGHTA and CDR2 FQGTGA. The length of the CDR3 is 15 residues. V lost 6 bases, J lost 4 bases, and 11 bases stayed unmatched. As DNA, the CDR3 is TGTGCCAGCAGTAAATCAGCGGGAGTCGGTTACGAGCAGTACTTC. It specifies CASSKSAGVGYEQYF.